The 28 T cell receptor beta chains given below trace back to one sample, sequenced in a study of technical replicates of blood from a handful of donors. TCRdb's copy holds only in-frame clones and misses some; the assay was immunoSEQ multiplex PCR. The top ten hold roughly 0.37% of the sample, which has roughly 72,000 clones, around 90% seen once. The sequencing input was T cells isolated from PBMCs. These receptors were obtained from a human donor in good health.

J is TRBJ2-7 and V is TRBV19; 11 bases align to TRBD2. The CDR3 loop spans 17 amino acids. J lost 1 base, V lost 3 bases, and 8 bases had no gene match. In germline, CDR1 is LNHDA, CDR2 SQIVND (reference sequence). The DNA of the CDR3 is TGTGCCAGTAGTATGGGGAGGACTAGCGGGCGTTCCTACGAGCAGTACTTC. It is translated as CASSMGRTSGRSYEQYF. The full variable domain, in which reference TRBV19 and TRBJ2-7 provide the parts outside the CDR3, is DGGITQSPKYLFRKEGQNVTLSCEQNLNHDAMYWYRQDPGQGLRLIYYSQIVNDFQKGDIAEGYSVSREKKESFPLTVTSAQKNPTAFYLCASSMGRTSGRSYEQYFGPGTRLTVT.

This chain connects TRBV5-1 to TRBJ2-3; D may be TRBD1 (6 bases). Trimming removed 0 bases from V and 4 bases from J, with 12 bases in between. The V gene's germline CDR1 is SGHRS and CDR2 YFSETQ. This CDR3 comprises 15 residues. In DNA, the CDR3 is TGCGCCAGCAGCTTGGGGAGCAGGGGCGCAGATACGCAGTATTTT. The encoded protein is CASSLGSRGADTQYF.

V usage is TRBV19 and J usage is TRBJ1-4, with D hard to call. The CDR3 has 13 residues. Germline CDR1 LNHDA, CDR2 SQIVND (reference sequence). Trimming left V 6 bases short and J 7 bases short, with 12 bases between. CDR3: CASSALRGEKLFF. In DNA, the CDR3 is TGTGCCAGTAGCGCCTTGAGAGGTGAAAAACTGTTTTTT. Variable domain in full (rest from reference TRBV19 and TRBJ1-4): DGGITQSPKYLFRKEGQNVTLSCEQNLNHDAMYWYRQDPGQGLRLIYYSQIVNDFQKGDIAEGYSVSREKKESFPLTVTSAQKNPTAFYLCASSALRGEKLFFGSGTQLSVL.

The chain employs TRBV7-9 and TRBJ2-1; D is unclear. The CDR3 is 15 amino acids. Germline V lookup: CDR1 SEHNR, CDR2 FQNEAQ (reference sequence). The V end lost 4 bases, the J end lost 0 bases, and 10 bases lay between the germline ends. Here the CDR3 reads CASSSYYISYNEQFF. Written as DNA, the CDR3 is TGTGCCAGCAGCTCCTACTACATCTCCTACAATGAGCAGTTCTTC.

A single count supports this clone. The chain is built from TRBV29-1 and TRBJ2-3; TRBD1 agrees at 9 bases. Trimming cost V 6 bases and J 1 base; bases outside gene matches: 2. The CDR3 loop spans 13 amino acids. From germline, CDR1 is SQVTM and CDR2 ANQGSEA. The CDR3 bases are TGCAGCGTGGGACAGGGAGGCACAGATACGCAGTATTTT. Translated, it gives CSVGQGGTDTQYF.

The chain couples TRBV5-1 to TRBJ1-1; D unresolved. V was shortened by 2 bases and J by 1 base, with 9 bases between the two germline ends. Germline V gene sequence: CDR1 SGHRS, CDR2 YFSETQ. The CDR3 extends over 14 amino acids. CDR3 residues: CASSLPGQNTEAFF. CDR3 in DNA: TGCGCCAGCAGCTTACCGGGTCAGAACACTGAAGCTTTCTTT.

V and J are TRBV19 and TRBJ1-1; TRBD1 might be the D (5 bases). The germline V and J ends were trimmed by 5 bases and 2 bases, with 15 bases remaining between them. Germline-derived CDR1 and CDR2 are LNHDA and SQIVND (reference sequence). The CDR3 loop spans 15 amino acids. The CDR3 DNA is TGTGCCAGTAGTTCCCTCCAGGGTAGTAACACTGAAGCTTTCTTT. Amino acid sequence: CASSSLQGSNTEAFF.

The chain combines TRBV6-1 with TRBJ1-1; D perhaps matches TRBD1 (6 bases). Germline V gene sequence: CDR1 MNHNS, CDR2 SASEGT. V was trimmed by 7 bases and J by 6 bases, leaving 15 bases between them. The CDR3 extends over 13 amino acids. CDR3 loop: CASNQDEGAEAFF. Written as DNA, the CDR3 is TGTGCCAGCAACCAAGATGAGGGGGCTGAAGCTTTCTTT.

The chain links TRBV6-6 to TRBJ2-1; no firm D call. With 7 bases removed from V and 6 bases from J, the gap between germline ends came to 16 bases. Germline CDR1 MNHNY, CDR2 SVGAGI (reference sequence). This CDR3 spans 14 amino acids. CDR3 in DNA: TGTGCCAGCACTTGGTCTTCCAGAGGCAATGAGCAGTTCTTC. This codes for CASTWSSRGNEQFF.

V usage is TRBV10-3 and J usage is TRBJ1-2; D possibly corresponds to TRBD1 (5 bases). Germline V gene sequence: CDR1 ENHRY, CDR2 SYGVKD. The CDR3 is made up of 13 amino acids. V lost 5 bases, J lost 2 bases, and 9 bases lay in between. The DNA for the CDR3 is TGTGCCATCAGTCTAGGGGTAAACTATGGCTACACCTTC. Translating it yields CAISLGVNYGYTF.

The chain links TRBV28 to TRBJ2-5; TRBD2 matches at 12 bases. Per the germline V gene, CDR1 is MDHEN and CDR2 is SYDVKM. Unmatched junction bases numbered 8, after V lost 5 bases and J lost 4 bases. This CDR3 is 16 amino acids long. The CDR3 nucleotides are TGTGCCAGCAGTACCCGACTAGCGGGAGTAGGAGAGACCCAGTACTTC. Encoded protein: CASSTRLAGVGETQYF.

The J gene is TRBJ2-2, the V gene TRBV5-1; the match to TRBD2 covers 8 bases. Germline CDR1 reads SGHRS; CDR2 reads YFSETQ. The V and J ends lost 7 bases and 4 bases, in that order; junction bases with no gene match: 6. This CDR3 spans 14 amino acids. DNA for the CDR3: TGCGCCAGCTCACTAGCGGACTCCACCGGGGAGCTGTTTTTT. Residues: CASSLADSTGELFF.

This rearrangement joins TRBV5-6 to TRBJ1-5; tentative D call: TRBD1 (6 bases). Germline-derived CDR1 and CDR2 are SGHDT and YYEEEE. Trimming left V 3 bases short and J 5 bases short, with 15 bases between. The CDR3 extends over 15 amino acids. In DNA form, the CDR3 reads TGTGCCAGCAGCTGGGGGGGCTCGGCGGATCAGCCCCAGCATTTT. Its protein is CASSWGGSADQPQHF.

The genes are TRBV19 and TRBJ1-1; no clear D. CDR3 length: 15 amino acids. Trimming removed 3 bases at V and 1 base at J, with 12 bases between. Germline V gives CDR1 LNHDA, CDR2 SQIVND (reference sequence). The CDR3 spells CASSIRARGNTEAFF. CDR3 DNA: TGTGCCAGTAGTATCCGGGCCCGGGGGAACACTGAAGCTTTCTTT.

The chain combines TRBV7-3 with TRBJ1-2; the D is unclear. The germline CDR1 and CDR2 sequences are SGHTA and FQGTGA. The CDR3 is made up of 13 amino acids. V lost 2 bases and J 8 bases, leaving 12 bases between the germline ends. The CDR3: CASSLAGQEGYTF. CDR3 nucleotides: TGTGCCAGCAGCTTAGCAGGCCAAGAGGGCTACACCTTC.

The DNA for the CDR3 is TGTGCCTGGAGCGGGGACAGGGGACTCGAGCAGTACTTC. This codes for CAWSGDRGLEQYF. The rearrangement uses TRBV30 and TRBJ2-7, with 10 bases that match TRBD1. V lost 3 bases and J lost 6; bases outside the gene matches: 5. CDR1 GTSNPN and CDR2 SVGIG come from the germline V gene (reference sequence). The CDR3 sequence is 13 residues long.

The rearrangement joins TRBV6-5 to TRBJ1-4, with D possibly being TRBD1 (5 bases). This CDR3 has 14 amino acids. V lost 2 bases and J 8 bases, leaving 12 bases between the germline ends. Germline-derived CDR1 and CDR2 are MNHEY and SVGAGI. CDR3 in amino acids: CASSYAQGSEKLFF. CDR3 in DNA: TGTGCCAGCAGTTACGCCCAGGGTTCCGAAAAACTGTTTTTT.

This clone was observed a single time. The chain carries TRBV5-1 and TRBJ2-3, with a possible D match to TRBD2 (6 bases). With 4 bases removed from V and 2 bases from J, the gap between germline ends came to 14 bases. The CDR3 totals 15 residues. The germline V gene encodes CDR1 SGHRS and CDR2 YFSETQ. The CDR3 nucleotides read TGCGCCAGCAGCCTCGGGAGCCCCTCCACAGATACGCAGTATTTT. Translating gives CASSLGSPSTDTQYF. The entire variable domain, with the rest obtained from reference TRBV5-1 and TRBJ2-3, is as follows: KAGVTQTPRYLIKTRGQQVTLSCSPISGHRSVSWYQQTPGQGLQFLFEYFSETQRNKGNFPGRFSGRQFSNSRSEMNVSTLELGDSALYLCASSLGSPSTDTQYFGPGTRLTVL.

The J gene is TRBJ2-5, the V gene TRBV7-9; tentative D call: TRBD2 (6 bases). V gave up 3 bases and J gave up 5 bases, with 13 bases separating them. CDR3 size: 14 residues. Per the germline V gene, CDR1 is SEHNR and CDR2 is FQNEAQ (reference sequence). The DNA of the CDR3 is TGTGCCAGCAGCTTGGAACGGGAGCTGGAGACCCAGTACTTC. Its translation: CASSLERELETQYF.

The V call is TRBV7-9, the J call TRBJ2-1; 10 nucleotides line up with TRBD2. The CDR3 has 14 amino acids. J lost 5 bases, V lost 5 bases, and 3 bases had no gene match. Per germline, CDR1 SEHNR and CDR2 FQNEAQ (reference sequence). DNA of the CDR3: TGTGCCAGCAGCCCTAGCGGGGGCCACAATGAGCAGTTCTTC. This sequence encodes CASSPSGGHNEQFF.

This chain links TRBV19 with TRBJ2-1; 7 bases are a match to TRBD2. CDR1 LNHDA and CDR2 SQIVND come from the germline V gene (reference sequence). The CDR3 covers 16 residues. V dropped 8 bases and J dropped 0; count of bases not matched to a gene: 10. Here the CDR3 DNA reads TGTGCCAGTGCCCTCGGCGGGAGTATCTCCTACAATGAGCAGTTCTTC. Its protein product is CASALGGSISYNEQFF.

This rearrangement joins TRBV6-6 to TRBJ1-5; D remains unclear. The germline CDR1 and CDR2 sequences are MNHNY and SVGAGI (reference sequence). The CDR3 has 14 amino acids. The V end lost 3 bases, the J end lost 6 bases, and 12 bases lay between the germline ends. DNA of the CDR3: TGTGCCAGCAGTTATAAGGCAGAGGGTCAGCCCCAGCATTTT. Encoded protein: CASSYKAEGQPQHF.

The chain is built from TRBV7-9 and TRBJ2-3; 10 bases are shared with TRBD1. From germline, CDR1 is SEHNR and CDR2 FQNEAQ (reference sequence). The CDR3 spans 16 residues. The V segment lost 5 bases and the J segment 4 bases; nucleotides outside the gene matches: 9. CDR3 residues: CASSVTRDRGPDTQYF. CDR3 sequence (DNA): TGTGCCAGCAGCGTAACCCGGGACAGGGGCCCAGATACGCAGTATTTT.

The CDR3 DNA reads as TGTGCCAGCAGCTCTGGACAGCACTATGGCTACACCTTC. This translates into CASSSGQHYGYTF. This rearrangement joins TRBV7-6 to TRBJ1-2, with a tentative D call TRBD1 (6 bases). This CDR3 is 13 amino acids long. CDR1 SGHVS and CDR2 FNYEAQ come from the germline V gene. The V and J ends lost 4 bases and 3 bases respectively, with 9 bases between them.

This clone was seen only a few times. This CDR3 is CSVRQGEAFF. DNA for the CDR3: TGCAGCGTAAGACAGGGTGAAGCTTTCTTT. The chain links TRBV29-1 to TRBJ1-1; TRBD1 agrees at 7 bases. After removal of 6 bases from V and 7 bases from J, the junction contained 2 bases not matched to a gene. This CDR3 comprises 10 residues. The germline CDR1 and CDR2 sequences are SQVTM and ANQGSEA.

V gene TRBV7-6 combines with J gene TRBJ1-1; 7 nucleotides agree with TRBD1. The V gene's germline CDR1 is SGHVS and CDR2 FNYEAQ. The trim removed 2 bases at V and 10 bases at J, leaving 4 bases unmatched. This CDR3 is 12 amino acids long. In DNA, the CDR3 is TGTGCCAGCAGCTTACTAGGGGGCACAGCTTTCTTT. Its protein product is CASSLLGGTAFF.

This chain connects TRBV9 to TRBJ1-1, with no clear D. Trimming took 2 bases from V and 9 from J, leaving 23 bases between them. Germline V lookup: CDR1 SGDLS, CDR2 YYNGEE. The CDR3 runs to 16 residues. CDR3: CASSVGSGSMENQAFF. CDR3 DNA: TGTGCCAGCAGCGTTGGGTCGGGGTCCATGGAGAATCAAGCTTTCTTT.

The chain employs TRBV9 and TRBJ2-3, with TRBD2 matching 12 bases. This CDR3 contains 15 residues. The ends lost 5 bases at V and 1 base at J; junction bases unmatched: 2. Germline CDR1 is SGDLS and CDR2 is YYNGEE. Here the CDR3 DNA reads TGTGCCAGCAGTCCTAGCGGGAGGGGCACAGATACGCAGTATTTT. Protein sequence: CASSPSGRGTDTQYF. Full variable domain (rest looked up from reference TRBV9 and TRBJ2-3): DSGVTQTPKHLITATGQRVTLRCSPRSGDLSVYWYQQSLDQGLQFLIQYYNGEERAKGNILERFSAQQFPDLHSELNLSSLELGDSALYFCASSPSGRGTDTQYFGPGTRLTVL.